Given below is one T cell receptor (beta chain) in context. This receptor's antigen is unknown. No much larger clone is present one base from it, and per-base qualities are unavailable. The immunoSEQ Assay, a bias-controlled multiplex PCR, was used to amplify TCRbeta CDR3 regions from genomic DNA. In the source study's methods: Within the assay, amplification of reference gene primers was used to estimate how many nucleated cells each sample contained. To quantify the absolute abundance of each unique TCRbeta CDR3 rearrangement, sequence reads were collapsed and filtered. For each sample, productive Simpson clonality was calculated as the square root of Simpson's diversity index over productive rearrangements. Entries here come from immuneACCESS through TCRdb and include only in-frame sequences with V and J called. Some clones fail to appear in such tables; in the studies checked, an unresolved V gene covers under half of the shortfall, and the cause of the remainder is unknown. V and J calls and clone size come straight from that table; D and trimming were deduced from the DNA. This sample comprises 95,000 to 150,000 clones, more than 85% of them detected only once. Jointly, the top ten make up around 2.1% of the sample.

The CDR3 goes from the cysteine to the phenylalanine over 15 residues. Here the CDR3 DNA is all that survives: 45 bases in frame from base 1. CDR1 and CDR2 (SNHLY, FYNNEI) derive from the germline V gene. Germline trimming amounts to 5 bases on V and 10 bases on J, with 8 as the count of junction bases outside the gene matches. At one collaborating source in Seattle, patients were enrolled during active infection and were followed longitudinally through the course of disease. Each collaborating institution followed its own protocols to collect whole blood in K2EDTA tubes. For TCRbeta analysis, collaborators shipped samples as frozen whole blood, isolated PBMCs, or DNA extracted from either of those sample types. This specimen comes from a study of blood T cell repertoires in COVID-19 (dated by TCRdb to 2018 to 2021). The study in broad terms: The collaborator samples originated in the United States, Italy and Spain and spanned the acute and convalescent phases of COVID-19. The samples were drawn from the first 160 participants of the ongoing ImmuneRACE study and from 1,254 subjects provided by 6 global collaborators. Where available, HLA class I and class II types were obtained from metadata supplied by the sample provider rather than from assay-based typing. The material from the prospective study consisted of cDNA or gDNA derived from T cells, B-cell-depleted T cells, or PBMCs. Subjects who had been exposed to COVID-19, were actively infected with it, or had recovered from it provided the deeply sampled blood TCRbeta repertoires that made up the dataset. Sample metadata almost always included a de-identified subject ID, COVID-19 status, age in years and sex. The repertoires were released in a freely available public database meant as a resource for research on the immune response to SARS-CoV-2. Beyond this particular receptor, the publication reports: How much clinical and demographic metadata was included differed by source and by participant, and the metadata was provided uncurated.

The sequence derives from a man aged 50-59 years with COVID-19, enrolled during active disease. Sequencing was carried out using peripheral blood. This chain is built from TRBV2 and TRBJ2-1, with 13 junctional bases fitting TRBD2. The CDR3 here reads CASSWTSGSGREQFF. The DNA is as follows: TGTGCCAGCAGTTGGACTAGCGGGAGTGGGCGCGAGCAGTTCTTC.